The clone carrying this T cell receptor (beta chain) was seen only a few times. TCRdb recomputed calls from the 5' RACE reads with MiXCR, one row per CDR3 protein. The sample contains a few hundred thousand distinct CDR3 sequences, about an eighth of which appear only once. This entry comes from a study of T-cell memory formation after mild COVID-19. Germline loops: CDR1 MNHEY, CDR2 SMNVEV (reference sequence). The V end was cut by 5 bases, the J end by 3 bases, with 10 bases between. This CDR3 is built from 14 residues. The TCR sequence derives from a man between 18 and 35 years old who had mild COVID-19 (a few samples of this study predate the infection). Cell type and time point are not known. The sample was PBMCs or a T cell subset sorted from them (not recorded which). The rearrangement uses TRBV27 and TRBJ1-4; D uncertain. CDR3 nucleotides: TGTGCCAGCAGTCTCCTGTTACCTAATGAAAAACTGTTTTTT. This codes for CASSLLLPNEKLFF.